A single sample gave rise to the 8 T cell receptor beta chains below, sequenced in a study of CD8+ T cells in alopecia areata. Treatment given: oral pan-JAK inhibitor, 5-10 mg twice daily. Once RNA had been extracted, it was reverse transcribed into cDNA to act as the sequencing template. Assay: immunoSEQ multiplex PCR; the TCRdb copy retains only in-frame clones and omits some. This table holds around 200,000 clones, approximately 55% found once. The sample consisted of CD8+ T cells sorted from blood, taken at week 24, from a patient treated with tofacitinib. Every receptor here comes from a human donor with alopecia areata.

The V gene is TRBV30, the J gene TRBJ1-2; TRBD1 might be the D (5 bases). The V gene lost 0 bases and the J gene lost 6 bases, with 17 bases spanning the gap. Germline assignment: CDR1 GTSNPN and CDR2 SVGIG (reference sequence). The CDR3 spans 15 residues. In DNA form, the CDR3 reads TGTGCCTGGAGTGTACTTACAGGCGATCAGGATGGCTACACCTTC. As protein: CAWSVLTGDQDGYTF.

V gene TRBV13 combines with J gene TRBJ2-4, with 7 bases fitting TRBD1. V was pared by 5 bases and J by 8 bases, with 9 bases of the junction left unmatched. This CDR3 region has 14 residues. Germline CDR1 reads PRHDT; CDR2 reads FYEKMQ (reference sequence). The CDR3 nucleotides are TGTGCCAGCAGCCTAACAGGGGATAAAGACATTCAGTACTTC. Its translation is CASSLTGDKDIQYF.

In this sample, this clone turned up once. The J gene is TRBJ2-6, the V gene TRBV5-6; D not certain. CDR3 length: 14 amino acids. The germline V and J ends were trimmed by 0 bases and 2 bases, with 3 bases remaining between them. CDR1 is SGHDT and CDR2 is YYEEEE in the germline V gene. The CDR3 bases are TGTGCCAGCAGCTTGGAGGCTGGGGCCAACGTCCTGACTTTC. Its translation is CASSLEAGANVLTF.

This rearrangement joins TRBV4-3 to TRBJ2-7, with D possibly being TRBD1 (6 bases). This CDR3 is 14 amino acids long. V lost 2 bases and J lost 2, with 10 bases in between. Germline V lookup: CDR1 LGHNA, CDR2 YSLEER. This CDR3 reads CASSQSRTAYEQYF. DNA for the CDR3: TGCGCCAGCAGCCAATCGCGGACAGCCTACGAGCAGTACTTC.

The V gene is TRBV7-9, the J gene TRBJ1-2; 7 bases match TRBD1. The CDR3 extends over 15 amino acids. V trimming: 2 bases; J trimming: 6 bases; junction bases outside the gene matches: 9. Germline loops: CDR1 SEHNR, CDR2 FQNEAQ (reference sequence). DNA of the CDR3: TGTGCCAGCAGCTTACTGGACAGGCCTCAGGATGGCTACACCTTC. It yields the protein CASSLLDRPQDGYTF. The whole variable domain, filled in from reference TRBV7-9 and TRBJ1-2, reads DTGVSQNPRHKITKRGQNVTFRCDPISEHNRLYWYRQTLGQGPEFLTYFQNEAQLEKSRLLSDRFSAERPKGSFSTLEIQRTEQGDSAMYLCASSLLDRPQDGYTFGSGTRLTVV.

This chain links TRBV12-5 with TRBJ1-5; no definite D call. Trimming removed 6 bases from V and 3 bases from J, with 6 bases in between. Per germline, CDR1 LGHNT and CDR2 FRNRAP. The CDR3 extends over 12 amino acids. The CDR3 loop reads CASGLNNQPQHF. CDR3 coding DNA: TGTGCTAGTGGGTTGAACAATCAGCCCCAGCATTTT. The complete variable domain, with remaining parts taken from reference TRBV12-5 and TRBJ1-5, reads DARVTQTPRHKVTEMGQEVTMRCQPILGHNTVFWYRQTMMQGLELLAYFRNRAPLDDSGMPKDRFSAEMPDATLATLKIQPSEPRDSAVYFCASGLNNQPQHFGDGTRLSIL.

This clone has only one observation. This chain connects TRBV7-6 to TRBJ2-2; D uncertain. Germline CDR1 SGHVS, CDR2 FNYEAQ. The germline V and J ends were trimmed by 7 bases and 0 bases, with 6 bases remaining between them. CDR3 length: 13 residues. The CDR3 nucleotides read TGTGCCAGCAAGTGGACGAACACCGGGGAGCTGTTTTTT. It codes for CASKWTNTGELFF.

The V and J genes are TRBV4-3 and TRBJ2-1; possible D gene TRBD1, 6 bases. Trimming removed 0 bases at V and 4 bases at J, with 16 bases between. This CDR3 is built from 17 residues. From germline, CDR1 is LGHNA and CDR2 YSLEER. The CDR3 spells CASSQDRGTLGYNEQFF. The CDR3 DNA reads TGCGCCAGCAGCCAAGATAGGGGGACACTCGGATACAATGAGCAGTTCTTC.